This entry concerns a single T cell receptor (beta chain). Its cognate antigen is unknown. The data stem from a study of identical twins. Regarding the study as a whole: In drawing conclusions, the study used cross-sectional statistical analysis and did not follow the same donors.

The germline V gene encodes CDR1 SQVTM and CDR2 ANQGSEA. Trimming left V 4 bases short and J 5 bases short, with 14 bases between. The CDR3 contains 13 residues. A universal primer site arose from template switching, and cDNA bore unique molecular identifiers. Using its own MiXCR run on the 5' RACE reads, TCRdb lists one record per CDR3 protein. Of around 650,000 distinct CDR3 sequences detected, just over 7% appear once; the ten largest clones hold around 1.6%. The same sample was also studied in work on yellow fever vaccine responses in identical twins. From that report: The T cell response to vaccination in identical twins was reportedly partly convergent and partly personalized.

This clonotype was obtained from a woman between 18 and 29 years old in good health. Specimen: PBMCs. The V gene is TRBV29-1, the J gene TRBJ2-5; D unresolved. In DNA, the CDR3 is TGCAGCGTTGTCGAGGCCCCTGTGGAGACCCAGTACTTC. It specifies CSVVEAPVETQYF.